This TCR beta chain was found in a study of cytomegalovirus exposure and HLA in healthy donors. Whole-study results and caveats: Reportedly, TCR beta sequences accurately predicted HLA-A and HLA-B alleles in most subjects. Presence/absence analyses treated sequencing depth as roughly uniform across donors. TCR beta chains numbering more than 150 were designated cytomegalovirus-associated.

Unrecorded immune exposure was likely among donors, who were nominally healthy when sampled. Details on this clone: Its antigen is currently unknown.

The study ran its PCR with 60 Vbeta and 13 Jbeta primers. Generated by immunoSEQ multiplex PCR, the TCRdb table keeps only in-frame clones and is missing some. The table records fewer than 200,000 clones, about 70% of them present only once. Trimming took 5 bases from V and 3 from J, leaving 14 bases between them. The CDR3 extends over 15 amino acids. Germline V CDR1 and CDR2: SSHAT, FNYEAQ (reference sequence). Sequencing was performed on PBMCs. This clonotype originated in a woman aged 30 to 39 in good health and CMV-seronegative. This chain connects TRBV7-7 to TRBJ1-5, with D tentatively TRBD1 (5 bases). In DNA, the CDR3 is TGTGCCAGCAGCCCCCGGCGGGGCCCCAATCAGCCCCAGCATTTT. Translation gives CASSPRRGPNQPQHF.